This T cell receptor beta chain was captured by sequencing in a study of cytomegalovirus exposure and HLA in healthy donors. About this clone itself: Its cognate antigen is unknown.

The primer mix had 60 Vbeta and 13 Jbeta primers. TCRdb's copy holds only in-frame clones and misses some; the assay was immunoSEQ multiplex PCR. The table lists about 120,000 clones, roughly 80% of them singletons. General study findings and limits: Rarity marked most TCR sequences, yet some public TCRs occurred in many donors.

The CDR3 spans 16 residues. Germline values: CDR1 MRHNA, CDR2 SNTAGT. V dropped 1 base and J dropped 3 bases, with 14 bases sitting between them. The V and J genes are TRBV6-4 and TRBJ2-3, with D possibly matching TRBD2 (7 bases). Material: PBMCs. This clonotype was sampled from a man aged 45-60 years in good health and CMV-seropositive. The CDR3 reads CASSDYGGPETDTQYF. The CDR3 coding sequence is TGTGCCAGCAGTGACTACGGGGGGCCTGAGACAGATACGCAGTATTTT.